Listed below are T cell receptor beta chains from one sample, sequenced in a study of blood T cell repertoires in COVID-19. Some clones are missing from TCRdb's copy, which holds only in-frame ones; the method was immunoSEQ multiplex PCR. The table includes under 150,000 clones, approximately 80% detected once. Sequences were obtained from peripheral blood. Receptors were obtained from a man between 35 and 55 years old with active or convalescent COVID-19. Both conserved end residues are part of each CDR3.

v_gene	CDR3aa
TRBV18	CASSPPQGDSGNTIYF
TRBV5-1	CASRPGTSGVYEQFF
TRBV10-3	CAISEPDSLDTQYF
TRBV5-1	CASSLDSYSNQPQHF
TRBV11-3	CASRRTSGGTDTQYF
TRBV7-7	CASGPGLANNEQFF
TRBV4-2	CASSQERGGNQPQHF
TRBV27	CASSLISGGVDGYTF
TRBV6-5	CASRGENTGELFF
TRBV5-6	CASSGQASMNTEAFF
TRBV7-2	CASSLVGSGGAYEQYF
TRBV5-8	CASSPGLDTYNEQFF
TRBV11-2	CASSPRLEQGKSPLHF
TRBV11-3	CASSYTMNTEAFF
TRBV5-1	CASSPADFGAAFF
TRBV5-6	CASSLGSRGMNTEAFF
TRBV2	CASSEPGQGPKQPQHF
TRBV6-4	CASGKKRESYNEQFF
TRBV4-2	CASSQEGLALDTQYF
TRBV24-1	CATSDRTSGGQFF
TRBV7-2	CASSLGGTGGIYEQYF
TRBV5-5	CASSPSAGNHEQYF
TRBV11-2	CASSFSRGGGYEQYF
TRBV27	CASSSGQGGARNQPQHF
TRBV5-4	CASSLFRDEKLFF
TRBV7-9	CASSTGTRVFSGFYEQYF
TRBV6-6	CASSYRDRVNEKLFF
TRBV19	CASSPGQQGYEQYF
TRBV27	CASSAGTGGTDTQYF
TRBV6-2/TRBV6-3	CASSPKTGTLIISGNTIYF
TRBV12-3/TRBV12-4	CASSSGGRALHF
TRBV30	CAWSVNLPYGYTF
TRBV7-9	CASSPRQGSEGEAFF
TRBV27	CASRKRDRGTEAFF
TRBV27	CASSLGYRGYNSPLHF
TRBV28	CASSLPPGRGEGEQYF
TRBV10-3	CAISVSRTLSGNTIYF
TRBV19	CASRDGLQGYTF
TRBV6-5	CASSSTGNYNEQFF
TRBV23-1	CATRRQGSQETQYF
TRBV15	CATSRDPQETQYF
TRBV19	CATANRESNQPQHF
TRBV11-2	CASSFWMTGTGYSPLHF
TRBV30	CAWTVRGAPYSNQPQHF
TRBV21-1	CASSPHGDRGSDEQYF